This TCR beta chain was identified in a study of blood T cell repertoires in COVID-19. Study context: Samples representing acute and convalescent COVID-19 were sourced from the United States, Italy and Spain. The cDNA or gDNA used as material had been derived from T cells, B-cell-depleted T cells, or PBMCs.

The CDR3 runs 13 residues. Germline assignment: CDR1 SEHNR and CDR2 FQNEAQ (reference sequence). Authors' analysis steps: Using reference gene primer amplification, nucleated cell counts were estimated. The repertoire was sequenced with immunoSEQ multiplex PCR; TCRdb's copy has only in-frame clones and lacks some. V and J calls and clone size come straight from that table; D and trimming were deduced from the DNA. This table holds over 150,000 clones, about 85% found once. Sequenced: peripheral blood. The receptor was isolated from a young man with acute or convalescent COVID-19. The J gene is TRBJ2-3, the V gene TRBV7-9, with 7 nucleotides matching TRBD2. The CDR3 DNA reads TGTGCTGACGGGGGGTCTAGCACAGATACGCAGTATTTT. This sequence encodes CADGGSSTDTQYF.